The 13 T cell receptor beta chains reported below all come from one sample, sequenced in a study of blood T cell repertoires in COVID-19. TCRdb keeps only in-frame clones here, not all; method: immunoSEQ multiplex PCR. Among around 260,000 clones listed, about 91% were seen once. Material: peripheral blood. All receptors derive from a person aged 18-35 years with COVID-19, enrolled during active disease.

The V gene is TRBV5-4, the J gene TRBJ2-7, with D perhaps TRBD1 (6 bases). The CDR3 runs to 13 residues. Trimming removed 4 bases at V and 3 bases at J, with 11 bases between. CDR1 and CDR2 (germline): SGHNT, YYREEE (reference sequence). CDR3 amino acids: CASSVSGVYEQYF. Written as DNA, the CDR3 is TGTGCCAGCAGCGTATCAGGGGTCTACGAGCAGTACTTC.

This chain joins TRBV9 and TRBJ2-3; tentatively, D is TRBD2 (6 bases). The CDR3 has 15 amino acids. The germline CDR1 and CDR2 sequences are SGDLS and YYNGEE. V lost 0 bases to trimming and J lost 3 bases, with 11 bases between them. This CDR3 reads CASSVGGKRTDTQYF. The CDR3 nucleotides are TGTGCCAGCAGCGTAGGCGGGAAGAGGACAGATACGCAGTATTTT.

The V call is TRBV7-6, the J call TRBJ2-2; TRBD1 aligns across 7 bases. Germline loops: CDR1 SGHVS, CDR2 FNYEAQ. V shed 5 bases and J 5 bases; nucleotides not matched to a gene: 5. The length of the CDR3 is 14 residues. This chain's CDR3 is CASSRQGETGELFF. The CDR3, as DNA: TGTGCCAGCAGCCGTCAGGGGGAAACCGGGGAGCTGTTTTTT.

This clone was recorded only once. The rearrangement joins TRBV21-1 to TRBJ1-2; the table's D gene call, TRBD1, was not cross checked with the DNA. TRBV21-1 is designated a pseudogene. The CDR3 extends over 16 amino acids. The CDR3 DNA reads TGTGCCAGCAGCTCGGGACAGGGGGAATTCCCTGGAGGCTACACCTTC. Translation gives CASSSGQGEFPGGYTF.

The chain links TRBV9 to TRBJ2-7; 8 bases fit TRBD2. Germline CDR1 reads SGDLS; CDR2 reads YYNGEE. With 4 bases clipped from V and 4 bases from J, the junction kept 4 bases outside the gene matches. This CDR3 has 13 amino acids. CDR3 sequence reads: CASSRASGYEQYF. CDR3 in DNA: TGTGCCAGCAGCCGCGCTAGCGGGTACGAGCAGTACTTC.

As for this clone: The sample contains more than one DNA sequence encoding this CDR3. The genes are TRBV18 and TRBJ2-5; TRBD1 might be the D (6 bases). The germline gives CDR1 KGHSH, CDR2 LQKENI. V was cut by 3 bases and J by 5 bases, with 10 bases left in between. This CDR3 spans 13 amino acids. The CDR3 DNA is TGTGCCAGCTCACCGAGGACAGAGGAGACCCAGTACTTC. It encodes CASSPRTEETQYF.

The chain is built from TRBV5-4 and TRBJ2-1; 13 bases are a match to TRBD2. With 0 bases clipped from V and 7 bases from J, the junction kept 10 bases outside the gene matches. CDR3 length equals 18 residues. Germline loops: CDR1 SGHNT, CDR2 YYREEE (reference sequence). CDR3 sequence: CASSLDPLAGGPKNEQFF. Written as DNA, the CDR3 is TGTGCCAGCAGCTTGGACCCACTAGCGGGAGGGCCTAAAAATGAGCAGTTCTTC.

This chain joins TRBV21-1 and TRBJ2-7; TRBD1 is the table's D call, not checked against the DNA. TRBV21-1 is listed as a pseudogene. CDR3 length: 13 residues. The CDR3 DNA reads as TGTGCCAGCCGCTACAGGGGTCCTTACGAGCAGTACTTC. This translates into CASRYRGPYEQYF.

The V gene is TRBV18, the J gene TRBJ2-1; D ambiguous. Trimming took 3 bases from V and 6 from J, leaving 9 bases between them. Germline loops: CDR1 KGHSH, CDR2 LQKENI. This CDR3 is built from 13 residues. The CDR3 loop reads CASSPLLGNEQFF. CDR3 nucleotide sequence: TGTGCCAGCTCACCGCTACTTGGCAATGAGCAGTTCTTC.

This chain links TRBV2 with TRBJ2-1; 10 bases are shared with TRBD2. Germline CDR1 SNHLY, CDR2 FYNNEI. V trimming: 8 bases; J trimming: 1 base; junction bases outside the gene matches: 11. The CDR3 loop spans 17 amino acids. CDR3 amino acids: CASSELAGAGSYNEQFF. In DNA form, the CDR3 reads TGTGCCAGCTCCGAGCTAGCGGGAGCAGGGTCCTACAATGAGCAGTTCTTC.

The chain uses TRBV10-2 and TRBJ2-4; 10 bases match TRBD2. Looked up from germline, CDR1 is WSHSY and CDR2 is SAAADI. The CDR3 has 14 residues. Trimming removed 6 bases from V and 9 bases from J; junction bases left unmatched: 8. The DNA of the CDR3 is TGCGCCAGCAGCGGAGCGGGAGGGACTAGCATTCAGTACTTC. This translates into CASSGAGGTSIQYF.

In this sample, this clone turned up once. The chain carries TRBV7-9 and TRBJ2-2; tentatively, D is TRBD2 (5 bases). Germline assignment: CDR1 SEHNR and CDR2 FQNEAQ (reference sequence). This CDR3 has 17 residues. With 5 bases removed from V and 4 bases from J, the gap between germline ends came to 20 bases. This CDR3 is CASSPNGRVRGTGELFF. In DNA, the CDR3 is TGTGCCAGCAGCCCGAATGGGCGGGTCCGCGGCACCGGGGAGCTGTTTTTT.

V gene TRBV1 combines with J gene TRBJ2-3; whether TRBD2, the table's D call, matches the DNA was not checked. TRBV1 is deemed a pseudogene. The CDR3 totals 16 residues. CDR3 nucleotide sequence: TGCACCAGCAGCCAATCTAGCGGGAGGTGTTCGGATACGCAGTATTTT. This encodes CTSSQSSGRCSDTQYF.